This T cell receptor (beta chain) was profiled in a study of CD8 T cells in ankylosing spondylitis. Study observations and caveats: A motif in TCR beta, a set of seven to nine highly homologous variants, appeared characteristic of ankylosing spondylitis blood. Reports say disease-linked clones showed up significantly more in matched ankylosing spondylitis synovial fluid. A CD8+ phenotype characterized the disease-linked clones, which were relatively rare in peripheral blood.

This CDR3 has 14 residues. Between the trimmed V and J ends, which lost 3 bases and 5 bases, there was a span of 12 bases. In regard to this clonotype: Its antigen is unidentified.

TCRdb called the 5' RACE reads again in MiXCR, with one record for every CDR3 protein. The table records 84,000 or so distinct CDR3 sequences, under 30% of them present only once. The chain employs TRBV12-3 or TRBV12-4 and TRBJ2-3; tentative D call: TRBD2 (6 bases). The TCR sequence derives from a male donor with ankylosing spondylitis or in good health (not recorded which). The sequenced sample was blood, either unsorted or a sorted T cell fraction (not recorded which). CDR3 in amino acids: CASSFLTEGDTQYF. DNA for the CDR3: TGTGCCAGCAGTTTCCTGACGGAGGGAGATACGCAGTATTTT.